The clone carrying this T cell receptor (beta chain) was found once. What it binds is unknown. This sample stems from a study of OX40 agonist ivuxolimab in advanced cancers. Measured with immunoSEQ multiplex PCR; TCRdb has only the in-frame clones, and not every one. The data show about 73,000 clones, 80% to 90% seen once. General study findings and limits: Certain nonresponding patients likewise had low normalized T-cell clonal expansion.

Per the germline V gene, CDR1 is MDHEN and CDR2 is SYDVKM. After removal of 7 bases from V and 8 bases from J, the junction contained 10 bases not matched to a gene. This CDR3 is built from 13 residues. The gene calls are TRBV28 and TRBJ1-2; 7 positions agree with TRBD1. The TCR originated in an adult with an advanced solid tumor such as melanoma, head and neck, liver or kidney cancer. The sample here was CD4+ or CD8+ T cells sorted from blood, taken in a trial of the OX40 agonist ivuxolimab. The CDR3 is CASTPGQREGYTF. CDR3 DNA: TGTGCCAGCACCCCGGGACAGAGGGAGGGCTACACCTTC.